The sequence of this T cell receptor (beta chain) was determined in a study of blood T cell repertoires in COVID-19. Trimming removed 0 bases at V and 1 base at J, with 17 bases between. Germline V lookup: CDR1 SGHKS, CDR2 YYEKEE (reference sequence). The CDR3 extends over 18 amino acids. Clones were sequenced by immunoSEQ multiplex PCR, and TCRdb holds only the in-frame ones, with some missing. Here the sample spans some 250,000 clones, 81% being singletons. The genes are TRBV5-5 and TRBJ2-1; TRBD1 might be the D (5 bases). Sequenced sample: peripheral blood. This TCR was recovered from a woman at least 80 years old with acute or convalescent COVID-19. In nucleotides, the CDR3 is TGTGCCAGCAGCTTGGCTAGGGGCTCCGGCCCTTCCTACAATGAGCAGTTCTTC. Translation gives CASSLARGSGPSYNEQFF.